This T cell receptor beta chain was profiled in a study of blood T cell repertoires in COVID-19 (TCRdb year 2020). As for the study more broadly: Samples from collaborators originated in the United States, Italy and Spain and spanned both the acute and convalescent phases of COVID-19. The material from the prospective study consisted of cDNA or gDNA derived from T cells, B-cell-depleted T cells, or PBMCs. The dataset comprised deeply sampled blood TCRbeta repertoires from subjects exposed to, actively infected with, or recovered from COVID-19. The repertoires were made available in a free public database intended to serve as a resource for research on the immune response to SARS-CoV-2. Samples were obtained from the ongoing ImmuneRACE study (first 160 participants) and from 1,200 or so subjects provided by 6 global collaborators. A de-identified subject ID, COVID-19 status, age in years and sex were almost always included in the sample metadata. Where available, HLA class I and class II types were taken from metadata supplied by the sample provider and were not determined by assay-based typing. Results the study describes overall, beyond this receptor: Clinical and demographic metadata were provided uncurated, with the amount varying by source and participant.

As encoded in the germline V gene, CDR1 is LGHNA while CDR2 is YNFKEQ. Inclusive of the bounding cysteine and phenylalanine, the CDR3 is 18 residues long. Kept here is only the CDR3 DNA, which spans 54 bases and is read in frame from base 1. Clipping removes 3 bases from V and 2 bases from J, with 12 as the unmatched junction base count. The immunoSEQ Assay, a bias-controlled multiplex PCR, was used to amplify TCRbeta CDR3 regions from genomic DNA. The authors processed their data as follows. Nucleated cell counts per sample were estimated from amplification of reference gene primers within the assay. To quantify the absolute abundance of each unique TCRbeta CDR3 rearrangement, sequence reads were collapsed and filtered. For each sample, productive Simpson clonality was calculated by taking the square root of Simpson's diversity index across productive rearrangements. This is the immuneACCESS table as TCRdb keeps it, with only in-frame sequences that have V and J called. A part of the clones is gone; compared with another copy, unresolved V genes explain less than half, and the rest is unexplained. V and J calls and clone size are given by that table; D and trimming were obtained from the DNA. This sample is represented by roughly 220,000 clones; around four fifths of them were singletons. The ten biggest clones cover approximately 16% of the sample.

In the prospective study, participants were 18 to 89 years old, resided in around 25 geographic areas of the United States, and were enrolled through a virtual design. In the prospective study, participants were assigned to cohorts based on the clinical history participants reported in a screening survey and a study questionnaire. For ImmuneRACE Cohort 3, a participant was defined as recovered based on two consecutive negative NP/OP PCR tests, clearance by a healthcare professional, or resolution of symptoms. Each participant in the prospective study had whole blood, serum and a nasopharyngeal or oropharyngeal swab collected by mobile phlebotomists. Additional blood draws and questionnaires over an approximately two-month period could optionally be provided by prospective study participants. Before DNA extraction, blood samples from the prospective study were shipped at room temperature or frozen.

With regard to this clone: It has no known antigen specificity. No base-level quality is on record; no much larger clone is a single base apart.

Sequenced input: PBMCs or T cells enriched from blood (not recorded which). This TCR was sampled from a man aged 40-49 years who had recovered from COVID-19. The receptor chain draws on TRBV4-2 and TRBJ2-2, and TRBD2 matches 7 of the central bases. The CDR3 protein is CASSQYLAANYNTGELFF. The bases read TGTGCCAGCAGCCAGTACCTAGCGGCCAACTACAACACCGGGGAGCTGTTTTTT.